These 25 T cell receptor beta chains were sequenced from one sample in a study of regulatory T cells in long-lasting Graves disease. In building TCR beta libraries, iRepertoire HTBI primers were used together with Arm-PCR of CDR3 regions. TCRdb analysed the multiplex PCR reads with MiXCR anew, one entry per CDR3 protein. The table includes approximately 380,000 distinct CDR3 sequences, under 25% detected once. This sample's time point: persistent/refractory GD, antithyroid drugs over 5 years with positive TRAb. PBMC-derived RNA was used for the TCR library. The sample here was peripheral blood mononuclear cells (PBMCs), taken when the disease was refractory, from a patient treated with antithyroid drugs. The receptors come from a female donor with Graves disease.

The V and J genes are TRBV4-1 and TRBJ1-1, with unresolved D. The germline CDR1 and CDR2 sequences are MGHRA and YSYEKL. V dropped 3 bases and J dropped 8 bases, with 13 bases sitting between them. This CDR3 region has 13 residues. The CDR3 sequence is CASSHQLREEAFF. CDR3 in DNA: TGCGCCAGCAGCCATCAATTACGGGAAGAAGCTTTCTTT.

This clonotype appeared many times. V gene TRBV7-9 combines with J gene TRBJ2-7; D unclear. The ends were cut back, 5 bases at V and 3 bases at J, with 8 bases in the middle. Per the germline V gene, CDR1 is SEHNR and CDR2 is FQNEAQ (reference sequence). The CDR3 sequence is 12 residues long. CDR3 in amino acids: CASSPTDYEQYF. The CDR3 nucleotides read TGTGCCAGCAGCCCTACCGACTACGAGCAGTACTTC.

This clonotype has a handful of counts. The chain has TRBV11-2 and TRBJ2-7, with D perhaps matching TRBD1 (6 bases). This CDR3 has 13 residues. V was cut by 6 bases and J by 4 bases, with 13 bases left in between. From germline, CDR1 is SGHAT and CDR2 FQNNGV. CDR3 nucleotide sequence: TGTGCCAGCAGGGTCACAGGGCTGTACGAGCAGTACTTC. The encoded protein is CASRVTGLYEQYF.

This clonotype was counted ten times or more. The V and J genes are TRBV12-3 or TRBV12-4 and TRBJ2-5; D is perhaps TRBD2 (5 bases). V lost 2 bases, J lost 6 bases, and 7 bases lay in between. CDR3 length equals 12 residues. The CDR3, as DNA: TGTGCCAGCAGTTTATCTAGCCAGACCCAGTACTTC. This gives the protein CASSLSSQTQYF.

This clonotype has more than one count but fewer than ten. The rearrangement uses TRBV27 and TRBJ1-1; D gene uncertain. The CDR3 sequence is 15 residues long. The germline V gene has CDR1 MNHEY and CDR2 SMNVEV (reference sequence). V was clipped by 8 bases and J by 1 base, with 17 bases between them. The CDR3 reads CASPSHVGENTEAFF. The CDR3 DNA follows: TGTGCCAGCCCTTCCCATGTCGGGGAGAACACTGAAGCTTTCTTT.

This chain links TRBV18 with TRBJ2-1; D is undetermined. The CDR3 runs 18 residues. The germline CDR1 and CDR2 sequences are KGHSH and LQKENI. The V end was cut by 3 bases, the J end by 0 bases, with 18 bases between. The CDR3 nucleotides are TGTGCCAGCTCACCGACTGATGCCACTGCGAGCTCCTACAATGAGCAGTTCTTC. It is translated as CASSPTDATASSYNEQFF.

This clonotype was observed at least ten times. CDR3 residues: CASGNGQGADQPQHF. The CDR3 coding sequence is TGTGCCAGCGGAAACGGACAGGGGGCAGATCAGCCCCAGCATTTT. The chain links TRBV12-3 or TRBV12-4 to TRBJ1-5; 11 bases fit TRBD1. The junction had 8 bases not matched to a gene; V was cut back by 8 bases and J by 5 bases. The CDR3 contains 15 residues.

This clonotype was picked up many times. The chain carries TRBV12-3 or TRBV12-4 and TRBJ1-6; D gene uncertain. CDR3 length equals 14 residues. Trimming removed 4 bases from V and 7 bases from J, with 11 bases in between. The CDR3 loop reads CASSSSPQNSPLHF. CDR3 nucleotide sequence: TGTGCCAGCAGTTCTAGCCCGCAAAATTCACCCCTCCACTTT.

Details on this clonotype: Being one base from a much bigger clone, this may be a read error. The chain has TRBV11-2 and TRBJ2-7; 8 positions agree with TRBD2. CDR3 length: 15 amino acids. Germline loops: CDR1 SGHAT, CDR2 FQNNGV. With V trimmed by 5 bases and J by 6 bases, 12 bases remained unmatched. The CDR3 DNA reads TGTGCCAGCAGCGCCGGGACTAGTGATACCTTCGAGCAGTACTTC. It translates to CASSAGTSDTFEQYF.

This clonotype was counted ten times or more. V is TRBV20-1 and J is TRBJ1-2; D is ambiguous. The CDR3 contains 12 residues. The V gene's germline CDR1 is DFQATT and CDR2 SNEGSKA (reference sequence). Between the trimmed V and J ends, which lost 2 bases and 8 bases, there was a span of 12 bases. The CDR3 DNA sequence: TGCAGTGCTAGAACACCTTCTGGCGGCTACACCTTC. Amino acid sequence: CSARTPSGGYTF.

This chain joins TRBV10-3 and TRBJ2-2; D unclear. CDR3 size: 11 residues. The ends were cut back, 6 bases at V and 7 bases at J, with 6 bases in the middle. CDR1 is ENHRY, CDR2 SYGVKD, per germline. The CDR3 protein is CAISSVGELFF. In DNA, the CDR3 is TGTGCCATCAGCAGTGTCGGGGAGCTGTTTTTT.

The gene calls are TRBV5-1 and TRBJ1-1; D remains ambiguous. CDR3 size: 13 residues. Germline loops: CDR1 SGHRS, CDR2 YFSETQ. Trimming shortened V by 4 bases and J by 5 bases, and 12 bases separated the two germline ends. CDR3 in amino acids: CASSTTAKTEAFF. The CDR3 DNA sequence: TGCGCCAGCAGCACGACCGCAAAGACTGAAGCTTTCTTT.

This clonotype occurred once. One junction end does not reproduce the germline sequence, and a read error may be involved. This chain connects TRBV20-1 to TRBJ1-1; D ambiguous. The germline V gene encodes CDR1 DFQATT and CDR2 SNEGSKA (reference sequence). CDR3 length: 14 amino acids. CDR3 sequence reads: CSARDIVSNAEASF. The CDR3 DNA reads TGCAGTGCTAGAGATATAGTTTCTAACGCTGAAGCTTCCTTT.

This clonotype was detected many times. The V gene is TRBV29-1, the J gene TRBJ1-1; D is unresolved. The CDR3 has 13 residues. CDR1 and CDR2 (germline): SQVTM, ANQGSEA. The V end was cut by 4 bases, the J end by 0 bases, with 9 bases between. The CDR3 nucleotides read TGCAGCGTTGTAATACAGATGAACACTGAAGCTTTCTTT. It is translated as CSVVIQMNTEAFF.

This chain joins TRBV4-3 and TRBJ1-5; D is unclear. Germline V gives CDR1 LGHNA, CDR2 YSLEER. The CDR3 loop spans 15 amino acids. V was cut by 1 base and J by 2 bases, with 9 bases left in between. The CDR3 DNA reads TGCGCCAGCAGCCAAGTGTTCGGGGGCAATCAGCCCCAGCATTTT. Translation gives CASSQVFGGNQPQHF.

Only one count was recorded for this clonotype. One end of the junction does not line up with germline, which may come from a read error. The chain joins TRBV28 to TRBJ1-5; a possible D gene is TRBD1 (5 bases). The CDR3 covers 15 residues. CDR1 MDHEN and CDR2 SYDVKM come from the germline V gene. CDR3 residues: CAISFEAGINQPQHF. The CDR3 nucleotides read TGTGCCATCAGTTTCGAGGCAGGGATTAATCAGCCCCAGCATTTT.

This chain links TRBV18 with TRBJ1-2, with TRBD1 identical over 8 bases. Trimming removed 3 bases from V and 2 bases from J; junction bases left unmatched: 11. The CDR3 loop spans 17 amino acids. CDR1 is KGHSH, CDR2 LQKENI, per germline. CDR3 loop: CASSPTPGTGKNYGYTF. In DNA, the CDR3 is TGTGCCAGCTCACCCACCCCCGGGACAGGAAAAAACTATGGCTACACCTTC. The full variable domain, in which reference TRBV18 and TRBJ1-2 provide the parts outside the CDR3, is NAGVMQNPRHLVRRRGQEARLRCSPMKGHSHVYWYRQLPEEGLKFMVYLQKENIIDESGMPKERFSAEFPKEGPSILRIQQVVRGDSAAYFCASSPTPGTGKNYGYTFGSGTRLTVV.

This clonotype has more than one count but fewer than ten. The V gene is TRBV29-1, the J gene TRBJ1-1, with 9 positions matching TRBD1. J gave up 3 bases and V 7 bases, and 12 bases lay outside the gene matches. The CDR3 totals 15 residues. Germline values: CDR1 SQVTM, CDR2 ANQGSEA. CDR3 region: CSGGGQGRGDTEAFF. CDR3 nucleotide sequence: TGCAGCGGTGGGGGACAGGGACGTGGGGACACTGAAGCTTTCTTT.

This clonotype turned up a few times. The V and J genes are TRBV28 and TRBJ1-4; 9 bases match TRBD1. Germline V gene sequence: CDR1 MDHEN, CDR2 SYDVKM. This CDR3 has 14 amino acids. V was pared by 3 bases and J by 7 bases, with 3 bases of the junction left unmatched. CDR3 DNA sequence: TGTGCCAGCAGTTTGATGGACAGGGGTGAAAAACTGTTTTTT. Its translation: CASSLMDRGEKLFF.

The J gene is TRBJ1-6, the V gene TRBV10-3; the match to TRBD1 covers 8 bases. The CDR3 extends over 14 amino acids. The junction had 4 bases not matched to a gene; V was cut back by 7 bases and J by 5 bases. The germline V gene has CDR1 ENHRY and CDR2 SYGVKD. CDR3 protein: CAITEDRDNSPLHF. The CDR3, as DNA: TGTGCCATCACCGAGGACAGGGATAATTCACCCCTCCACTTT.

The chain combines TRBV30 with TRBJ2-7; D unclear. The CDR3 runs to 13 residues. The germline CDR1 and CDR2 sequences are GTSNPN and SVGIG (reference sequence). With 4 bases removed from V and 0 bases from J, the gap between germline ends came to 10 bases. The CDR3 loop reads CAWTPGPSYEQYF. In DNA, the CDR3 is TGTGCCTGGACTCCTGGACCCTCCTACGAGCAGTACTTC.

The count of this clonotype is one. This may be a read error: a much more frequent sequence differs by one nucleotide. The rearrangement links TRBV2 to TRBJ2-3; D is uncertain. V was trimmed by 2 bases and J by 4 bases, leaving 7 bases between them. Per germline, CDR1 SNHLY and CDR2 FYNNEI. The CDR3 is 13 amino acids. The CDR3 loop is CASSEMRPDTQYF. CDR3 nucleotides: TGTGCCAGCAGTGAAATGCGCCCAGATACGCAGTATTTT.

This clonotype was counted ten times or more. The chain carries TRBV7-2 and TRBJ2-7, with TRBD1 matching 7 bases. CDR1 and CDR2 (germline): SGHTA, FQGNSA. The CDR3 extends over 14 amino acids. J lost 2 bases, V lost 5 bases, and 6 bases had no gene match. The CDR3 nucleotides read TGTGCCAGCAGCGCCCGGGACAGAACCTACGAGCAGTACTTC. This encodes CASSARDRTYEQYF.

This clonotype was seen repeatedly, ten times or more. V usage is TRBV7-2 and J usage is TRBJ2-7; D is unclear. Germline lookup yields CDR1 SGHTA and CDR2 FQGNSA. V lost 0 bases to trimming and J lost 1 base, with 7 bases between them. The CDR3 loop spans 14 amino acids. In DNA form, the CDR3 reads TGTGCCAGCAGCTTAGCCGTCGCTTCCTACGAGCAGTACTTC. Translated, it gives CASSLAVASYEQYF.

V and J are TRBV9 and TRBJ2-7, with TRBD1 identical over 12 bases. The CDR3 runs 19 residues. Germline V gene lookup returns CDR1 SGDLS and CDR2 YYNGEE. V shed 4 bases and J 2 bases; nucleotides not matched to a gene: 16. Here the CDR3 DNA reads TGTGCCAGCAGCCTTAAGGGACAGGGGGCGGGAGTACCTACCTACGAGCAGTACTTC. It specifies CASSLKGQGAGVPTYEQYF.